This T cell receptor beta chain was captured in a study of T cell responses to AZD1222 COVID-19 vaccine. Study-wide results and limits: Clonal diversity was possibly underestimated, and white British individuals and females predominated among donors. Increased Spike-specific TCR breadth and depth were observed after two AZD1222 doses. Repertoire sampling occurred only after the peak T cell response.

Trimming removed 7 bases from V and 11 bases from J, with 11 bases in between. Per the germline V gene, CDR1 is MDHEN and CDR2 is SYDVKM. The CDR3 has 10 residues. Comments on this clone: The antigen is unknown.

Clones were sequenced by immunoSEQ multiplex PCR, and TCRdb holds only the in-frame ones, with some missing. Of about 140,000 clones listed, 80% to 95% are singletons. This sequence was found in an adult in good health. The specimen was peripheral blood, collected on day 0 of AZD1222 vaccination. The chain carries TRBV28 and TRBJ1-1; D gene uncertain. CDR3 in amino acids: CASKSYRAFF. As DNA, the CDR3 is TGTGCCAGCAAAAGCTATAGGGCTTTCTTT.